The entry that follows covers one TCR beta chain sequence. What it recognizes is unknown. The sample is drawn from a study of cytomegalovirus exposure and HLA in healthy donors. Study-wide context: Both the approximately 120 validation repertoires and the 666 first-cohort repertoires used the same platform, as reported by a later analysis. General study results and limits: In vitro confirmation showed a few CMV-associated chains to be CMV antigen specific. In a later analysis, first-cohort TCR clusters were found to tend to co-occur in the approximately 120 validation repertoires.

The V gene's germline CDR1 is MDHEN and CDR2 SYDVKM. V was trimmed by 1 base and J by 7 bases, leaving 16 bases between them. This CDR3 is 16 amino acids long. Sequenced by immunoSEQ multiplex PCR; TCRdb stores in-frame clones only, minus some. This table holds about 84,000 clones, roughly 90% found once. Sequencing used PBMCs. The clonotype was recovered from a man under 40 in good health and CMV-seronegative. The genes are TRBV28 and TRBJ2-2, with D perhaps matching TRBD1 (7 bases). The CDR3 region is CASSLSLTGRIGELFF. The DNA for the CDR3 is TGTGCCAGCAGTTTATCCCTGACAGGGAGGATCGGGGAGCTGTTTTTT.